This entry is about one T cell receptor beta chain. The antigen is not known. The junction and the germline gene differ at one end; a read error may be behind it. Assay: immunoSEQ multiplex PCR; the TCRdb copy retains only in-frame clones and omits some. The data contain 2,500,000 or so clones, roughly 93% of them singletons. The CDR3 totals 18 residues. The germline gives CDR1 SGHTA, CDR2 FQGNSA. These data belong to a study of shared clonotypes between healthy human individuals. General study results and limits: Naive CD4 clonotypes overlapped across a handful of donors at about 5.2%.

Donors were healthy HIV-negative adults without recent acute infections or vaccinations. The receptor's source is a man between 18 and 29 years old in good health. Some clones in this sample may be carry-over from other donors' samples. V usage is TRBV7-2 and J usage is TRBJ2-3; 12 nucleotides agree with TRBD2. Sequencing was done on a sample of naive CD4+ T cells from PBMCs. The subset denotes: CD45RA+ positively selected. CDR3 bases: TGTGCCAGCAGCCTAGCCGGGACTAGCGGGCCGAGCACAGATACGCAGTATTTT. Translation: CASSLAGTSGPSTDTQYF.